This T cell receptor beta chain was sequenced in a study of cytomegalovirus exposure and HLA in healthy donors. On the study more broadly: Researchers found that about 84% of under 450 genotyped donors fell within the Caucasian-associated ancestry cluster.

The study ran its PCR with 60 Vbeta and 13 Jbeta primers. Sequenced by immunoSEQ multiplex PCR; TCRdb stores in-frame clones only, minus some. Among around 200,000 clones listed, over 80% were seen once. As regards this clone: Its antigen is unknown.

With V trimmed by 5 bases and J by 7 bases, 8 bases remained unmatched. The CDR3 sequence is 15 residues long. Germline CDR1 and CDR2: LNHDA and SQIVND (reference sequence). Overall study findings and caveats: Rare TCR sequences dominated, though some public TCRs recurred in many donors. Later analysis revealed greater clonal expansion in HLA-associated TCR beta chains than in equally common others. Solely CMV serostatus was available to characterize immune exposure.

The sequenced sample consisted of PBMCs. The genes are TRBV19 and TRBJ2-1; TRBD2 matches at 10 bases. The origin of this receptor is a man aged 40-49 years in good health and CMV-seropositive. The CDR3 DNA reads TGTGCCAGTAGTTTGCTAGCGGGAGTGGGGAATGAGCAGTTCTTC. It specifies CASSLLAGVGNEQFF.